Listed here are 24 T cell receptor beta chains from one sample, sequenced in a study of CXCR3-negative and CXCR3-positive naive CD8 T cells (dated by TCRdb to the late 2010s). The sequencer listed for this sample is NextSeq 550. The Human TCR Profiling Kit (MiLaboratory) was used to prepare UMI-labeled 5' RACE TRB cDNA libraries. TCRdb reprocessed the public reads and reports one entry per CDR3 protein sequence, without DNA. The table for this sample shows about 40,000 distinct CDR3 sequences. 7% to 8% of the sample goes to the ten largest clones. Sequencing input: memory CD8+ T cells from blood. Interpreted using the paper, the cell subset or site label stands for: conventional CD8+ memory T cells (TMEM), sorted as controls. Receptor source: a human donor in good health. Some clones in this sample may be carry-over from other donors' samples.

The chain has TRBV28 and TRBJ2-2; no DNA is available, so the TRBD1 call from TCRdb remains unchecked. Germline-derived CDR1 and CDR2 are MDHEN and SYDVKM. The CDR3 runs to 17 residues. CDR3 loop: CASSLDPRGANTGELFF.

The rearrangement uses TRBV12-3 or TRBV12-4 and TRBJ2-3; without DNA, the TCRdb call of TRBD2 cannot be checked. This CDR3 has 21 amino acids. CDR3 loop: CASSLLDGLAGGIPSTDTQYF.

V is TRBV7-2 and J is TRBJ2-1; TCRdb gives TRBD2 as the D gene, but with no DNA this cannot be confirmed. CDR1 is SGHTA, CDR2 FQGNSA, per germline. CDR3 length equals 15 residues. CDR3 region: CASSLVASDYNEQFF.

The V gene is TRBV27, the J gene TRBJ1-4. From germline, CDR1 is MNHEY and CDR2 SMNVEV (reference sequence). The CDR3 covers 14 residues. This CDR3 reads CASSLSFSYEKLFF.

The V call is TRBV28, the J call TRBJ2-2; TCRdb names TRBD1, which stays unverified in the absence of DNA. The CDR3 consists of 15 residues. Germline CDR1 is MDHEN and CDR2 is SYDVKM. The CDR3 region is CASNERTTNTGELFF.

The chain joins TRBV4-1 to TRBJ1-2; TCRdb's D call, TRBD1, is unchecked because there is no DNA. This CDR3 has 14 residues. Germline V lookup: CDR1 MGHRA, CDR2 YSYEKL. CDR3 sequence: CASSPRQGDYGYTF.

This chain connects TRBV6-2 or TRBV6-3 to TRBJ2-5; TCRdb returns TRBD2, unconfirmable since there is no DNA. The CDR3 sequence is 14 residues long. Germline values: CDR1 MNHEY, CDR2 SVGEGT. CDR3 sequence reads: CASSLAGFVETQYF.

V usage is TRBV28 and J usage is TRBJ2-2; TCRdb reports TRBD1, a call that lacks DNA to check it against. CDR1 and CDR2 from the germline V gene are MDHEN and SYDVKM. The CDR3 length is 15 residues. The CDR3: CASSPPIRVSGELFF. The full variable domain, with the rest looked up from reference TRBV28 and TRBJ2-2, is DVKVTQSSRYLVKRTGEKVFLECVQDMDHENMFWYRQDPGLGLRLIYFSYDVKMKEKGDIPEGYSVSREKKERFSLILESASTNQTSMYLCASSPPIRVSGELFFGEGSRLTVL.

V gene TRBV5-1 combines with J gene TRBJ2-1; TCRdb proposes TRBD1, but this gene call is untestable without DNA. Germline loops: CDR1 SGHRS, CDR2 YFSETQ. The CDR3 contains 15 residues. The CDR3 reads CASCQWDRGRNEQFF.

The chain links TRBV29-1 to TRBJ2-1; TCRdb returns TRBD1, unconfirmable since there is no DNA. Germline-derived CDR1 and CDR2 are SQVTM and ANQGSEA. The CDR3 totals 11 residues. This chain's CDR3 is CSVDRVGEQFF.

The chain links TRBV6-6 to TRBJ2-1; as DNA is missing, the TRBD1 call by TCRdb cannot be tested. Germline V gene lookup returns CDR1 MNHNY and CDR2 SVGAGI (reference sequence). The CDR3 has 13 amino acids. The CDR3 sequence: CASTPGGNNEQFF.

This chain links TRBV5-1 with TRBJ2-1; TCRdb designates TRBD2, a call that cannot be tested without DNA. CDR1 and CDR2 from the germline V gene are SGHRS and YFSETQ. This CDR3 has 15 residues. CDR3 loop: CASSPRLAGSNEQFF.

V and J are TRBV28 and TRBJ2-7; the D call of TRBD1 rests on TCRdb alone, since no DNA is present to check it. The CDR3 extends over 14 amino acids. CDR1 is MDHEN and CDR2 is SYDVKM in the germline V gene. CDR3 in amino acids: CASSFPGQGYEQYF.

The chain's CDR3 is CSDRDRTGESGNTIYF. This rearrangement joins TRBV20-1 to TRBJ1-3; TCRdb gives TRBD1 as the D gene, but with no DNA this cannot be confirmed. Per the germline V gene, CDR1 is DFQATT and CDR2 is SNEGSKA (reference sequence). The CDR3 loop spans 16 amino acids.

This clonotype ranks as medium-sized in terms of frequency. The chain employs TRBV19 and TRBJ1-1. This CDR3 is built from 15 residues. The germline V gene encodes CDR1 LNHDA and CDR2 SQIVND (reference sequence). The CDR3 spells CASSIGRSGGTEAFF.

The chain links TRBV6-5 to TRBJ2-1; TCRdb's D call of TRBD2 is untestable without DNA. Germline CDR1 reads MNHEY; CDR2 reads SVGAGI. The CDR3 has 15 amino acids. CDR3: CASSTLAGARPEQFF.

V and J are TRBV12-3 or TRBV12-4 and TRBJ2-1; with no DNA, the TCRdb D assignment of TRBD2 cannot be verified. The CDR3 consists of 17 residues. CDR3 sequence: CASSPGLAGRGDNEQFF.

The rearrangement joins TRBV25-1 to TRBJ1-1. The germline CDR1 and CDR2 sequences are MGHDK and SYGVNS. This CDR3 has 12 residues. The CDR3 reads CASSGGDTEAFF.

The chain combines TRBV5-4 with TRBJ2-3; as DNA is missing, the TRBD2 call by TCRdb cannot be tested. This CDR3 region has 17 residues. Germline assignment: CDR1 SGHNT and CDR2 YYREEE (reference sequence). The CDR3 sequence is CASSDNRAGGSTDTQYF.

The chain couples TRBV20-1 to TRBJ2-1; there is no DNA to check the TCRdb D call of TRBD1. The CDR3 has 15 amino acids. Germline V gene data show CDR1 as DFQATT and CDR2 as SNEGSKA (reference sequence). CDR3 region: CSAREVGVDYNEQFF.

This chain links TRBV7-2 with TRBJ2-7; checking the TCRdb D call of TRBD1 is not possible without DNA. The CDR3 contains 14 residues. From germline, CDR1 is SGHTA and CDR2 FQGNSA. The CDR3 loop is CASSPGQGDYEQYF.

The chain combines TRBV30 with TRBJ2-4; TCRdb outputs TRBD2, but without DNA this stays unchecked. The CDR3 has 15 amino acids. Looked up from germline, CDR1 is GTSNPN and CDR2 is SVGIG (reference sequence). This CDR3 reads CAGHRLAGAKNIQYF.

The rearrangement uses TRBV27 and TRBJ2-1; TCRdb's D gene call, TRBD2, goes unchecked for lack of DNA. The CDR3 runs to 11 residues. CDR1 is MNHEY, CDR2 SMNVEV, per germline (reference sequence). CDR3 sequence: CASSEGIEQFF.

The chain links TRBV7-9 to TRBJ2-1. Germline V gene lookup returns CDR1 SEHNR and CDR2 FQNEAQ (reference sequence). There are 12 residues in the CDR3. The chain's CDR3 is CASSHTVNEQFF.